The 9 T cell receptor beta chains below all came from one sample that was sequenced in a study of T-cell reconstitution after alpha-beta-depleted transplantation in children. Researchers prepared the TCRbeta library using unique molecular identifiers, the study reports. TCRdb reanalysed the PCR reads using MiXCR and keeps one entry per CDR3 protein. The table includes around 100,000 distinct CDR3 sequences, around 7% detected once. The sample in question was PBMCs, obtained before TCRalphabeta/CD19-depleted stem cell transplant. The receptor set was obtained from a boy between 2 and 15 years old with acute lymphoblastic leukemia, due to receive a stem cell transplant.

The table lists this clonotype with many counts. The CDR3 is CSVSGTADLGGYGYTF. CDR3 DNA sequence: TGCAGCGTGAGTGGGACAGCGGATCTGGGAGGATATGGCTACACCTTC. The genes are TRBV29-1 and TRBJ1-2; 7 bases agree with TRBD1. The CDR3 consists of 16 residues. V lost 6 bases and J lost 5; bases outside the gene matches: 18. From germline, CDR1 is SQVTM and CDR2 ANQGSEA.

This clonotype has a handful of counts. The chain employs TRBV7-3 and TRBJ2-1; TRBD2 is a possible D gene (5 bases). V gave up 1 base and J gave up 6 bases, with 10 bases separating them. CDR3 length equals 14 residues. Germline V lookup: CDR1 SGHTA, CDR2 FQGTGA. Here the CDR3 DNA reads TGTGCCAGCAGCTTAAGCCCGGGAACCAATGAGCAGTTCTTC. It is translated as CASSLSPGTNEQFF.

This clonotype appeared many times. The V and J genes are TRBV25-1 and TRBJ1-3; D is possibly TRBD1 (6 bases). V was shortened by 3 bases and J by 5 bases, with 11 bases between the two germline ends. The V gene's germline CDR1 is MGHDK and CDR2 SYGVNS. The CDR3 has 14 residues. CDR3 residues: CASSEGRGRNTIYF. The CDR3 DNA sequence: TGTGCCAGCAGTGAGGGCAGGGGTCGAAACACCATATATTTT.

This clonotype was recorded at least ten times. The CDR3 protein is CASSPTGLAGPTDTQYF. In nucleotides, the CDR3 is TGTGCCAGCAGCCCTACGGGACTAGCGGGACCGACAGATACGCAGTATTTT. The chain is built from TRBV7-9 and TRBJ2-3; 13 nucleotides line up with TRBD2. Germline V gene data show CDR1 as SEHNR and CDR2 as FQNEAQ (reference sequence). V dropped 5 bases and J dropped 3; count of bases not matched to a gene: 8. The CDR3 has 17 residues.

This clonotype was counted at least ten times. The CDR3 is CASSYTPDRARTDTQYF. CDR3 nucleotide sequence: TGTGCCAGCAGTTACACCCCTGACCGGGCTCGCACAGATACGCAGTATTTT. The chain couples TRBV6-2 or TRBV6-3 to TRBJ2-3; D ambiguous. The CDR3 covers 17 residues. Germline loops: CDR1 MNHEY, CDR2 SVGEGT. Trimming cost V 2 bases and J 1 base, with 16 bases left between them.

This clonotype was counted a few times. The chain recombines TRBV21-1 with TRBJ1-2. TRBV21-1 is a documented pseudogene. This CDR3 comprises 14 residues. The CDR3 coding sequence is TGTGCCAGCAGCTCTACAAAGCTCAACTATGGCTACACCTTC. Protein product: CASSSTKLNYGYTF.

This clonotype appeared a few times. The chain has TRBV6-5 and TRBJ1-4; 9 bases map to TRBD1. The CDR3 is 15 residues long. Germline V gives CDR1 MNHEY, CDR2 SVGAGI. V lost 2 bases and J lost 8; bases outside the gene matches: 6. For the CDR3, the DNA is TGTGCCAGCAGTTACGAAGGACAGGGGTCGGAAAAACTGTTTTTT. Translation gives CASSYEGQGSEKLFF.

This clonotype was seen more than once but under ten times. The V gene is TRBV29-1, the J gene TRBJ2-2, with a possible D match to TRBD2 (5 bases). The ends were cut back, 4 bases at V and 4 bases at J, with 19 bases in the middle. The CDR3 extends over 16 amino acids. Germline V CDR1 and CDR2: SQVTM, ANQGSEA. CDR3 sequence reads: CSVVLWEPTSTGELFF. In DNA form, the CDR3 reads TGCAGCGTTGTATTATGGGAGCCGACGAGCACCGGGGAGCTGTTTTTT.

The chain is built from TRBV4-2 and TRBJ2-1; D assignment may be TRBD1 or TRBD2 (6 bases each). The CDR3 covers 16 residues. CDR1 and CDR2 from the germline V gene are LGHNA and YNFKEQ. The V end was cut by 0 bases, the J end by 6 bases, with 15 bases between. The CDR3, as DNA: TGTGCCAGCAGCCAAGAGGAGGGGGGCGCGGGCAATGAGCAGTTCTTC. It specifies CASSQEEGGAGNEQFF.